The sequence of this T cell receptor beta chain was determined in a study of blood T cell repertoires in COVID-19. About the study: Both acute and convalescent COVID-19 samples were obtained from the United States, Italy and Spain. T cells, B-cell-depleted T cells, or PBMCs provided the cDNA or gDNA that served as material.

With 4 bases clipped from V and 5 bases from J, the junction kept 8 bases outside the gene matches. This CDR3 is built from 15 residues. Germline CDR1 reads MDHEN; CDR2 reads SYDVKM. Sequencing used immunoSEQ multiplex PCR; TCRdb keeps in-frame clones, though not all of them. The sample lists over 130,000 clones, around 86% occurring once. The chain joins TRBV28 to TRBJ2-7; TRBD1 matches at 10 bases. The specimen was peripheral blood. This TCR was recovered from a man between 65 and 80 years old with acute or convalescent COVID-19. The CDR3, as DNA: TGTGCCAGCAGTTCCCCGACAGGGGGCCGCAACGAGCAGTACTTC. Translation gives CASSSPTGGRNEQYF.